This TCR beta chain originates from a study of cytomegalovirus exposure and HLA in healthy donors. About the research overall: A prior study identified just under 120 million unique TCR beta sequences from roughly 180 million T cells. General study findings and limits: Despite most TCR sequences being rare, some public TCRs occurred in many donors.

Those who donated were healthy bone marrow donors. The PCR was carried out with 60 Vbeta primers and 13 Jbeta primers. The assay was immunoSEQ multiplex PCR, and TCRdb's table has in-frame clones only and misses some. The sample comprises about 260,000 clones, about 83% of which are singletons, and roughly 2% rests with the top ten. As concerns this clone: As yet, its antigen is unknown.

The CDR3 covers 15 residues. Trimming at V came to 6 bases and at J to 3 bases, leaving 10 bases not matched to a gene. Per germline, CDR1 MNHEY and CDR2 SVGAGI. The specimen was PBMCs. This rearrangement joins TRBV6-5 to TRBJ2-7; 8 bases are shared with TRBD1. This sequence was found in a woman between 40 and 50 years old in good health and CMV-seropositive. CDR3 sequence reads: CASSAVGQALYEQYF. The CDR3 DNA reads as TGTGCCAGCAGCGCCGTGGGACAGGCACTCTACGAGCAGTACTTC.